The 22 T cell receptor beta chains below come from one sample, sequenced in a study of T cells in Graves' hyperthyroidism and ophthalmopathy. Authors of the study amplified TCR beta CDR3 regions from RNA transcripts. During a first-round RT-PCR of the TCR CDR3, the HTBI primer set was used. In TCRdb, the multiplex PCR reads were re-called with MiXCR into one record per CDR3 protein. The table has about 530,000 distinct CDR3 sequences, over 15% seen once. Sequencing was done on a sample of blood. These receptors were obtained from a woman between 18 and 29 years old with Graves' ophthalmopathy.

In this sample, this clonotype turned up many times. This sequence joins TRBV28 and TRBJ1-3; TRBD1 is a possible D gene (6 bases). The CDR3 contains 14 residues. CDR1 is MDHEN and CDR2 is SYDVKM in the germline V gene. The V end lost 7 bases, the J end lost 2 bases, and 12 bases lay between the germline ends. CDR3 sequence reads: CASISQGTGNTIYF. The CDR3 DNA is TGTGCCAGCATATCCCAGGGGACTGGAAACACCATATATTTT.

The chain is built from TRBV4-1 and TRBJ2-3; TRBD2 matches 8 bases. The CDR3 is 15 residues long. After removal of 3 bases from V and 4 bases from J, the junction contained 6 bases not matched to a gene. Germline CDR1 and CDR2: MGHRA and YSYEKL. CDR3 sequence reads: CASSQEGREADTQYF. The CDR3 DNA reads TGCGCCAGCAGCCAGGAAGGGCGGGAGGCAGATACGCAGTATTTT.

This clonotype was seen repeatedly, ten times or more. This sequence joins TRBV7-2 and TRBJ2-1, with D possibly matching TRBD2 (5 bases). The germline V gene has CDR1 SGHTA and CDR2 FQGNSA. The CDR3 length is 16 residues. Trimming cost V 0 bases and J 2 bases, with 11 bases left between them. In nucleotides, the CDR3 is TGTGCCAGCAGCTTAGCGGGGAGCGGAGCCTACAATGAGCAGTTCTTC. This sequence encodes CASSLAGSGAYNEQFF. The whole variable domain, remainder taken from reference TRBV7-2 and TRBJ2-1, is GAGVSQSPSNKVTEKGKDVELRCDPISGHTALYWYRQSLGQGLEFLIYFQGNSAPDKSGLPSDRFSAERTGGSVSTLTIQRTQQEDSAVYLCASSLAGSGAYNEQFFGPGTRLTVL.

Comment on this clonotype: A read error is possible here, since a much larger clone lies one base away. The chain links TRBV24-1 to TRBJ2-1; 7 bases fit TRBD2. The V and J ends lost 11 bases and 6 bases, in that order; junction bases with no gene match: 12. CDR1 and CDR2 from the germline V gene are KGHDR and SFDVKD. The CDR3 is made up of 14 amino acids. CDR3 bases: TGTGCCATCACAACTAGCGCGTCCGTCAATGAGCAGTTCTTC. It encodes CAITTSASVNEQFF.

This clonotype has ten or more counts. This chain uses TRBV20-1 with TRBJ2-7; 10 nucleotides agree with TRBD2. With V trimmed by 0 bases and J by 7 bases, 6 bases remained unmatched. The CDR3 runs to 14 residues. The germline CDR1 and CDR2 sequences are DFQATT and SNEGSKA (reference sequence). CDR3 sequence: CSARDRTSGWEQYF. In DNA, the CDR3 is TGCAGTGCTAGAGACCGGACTAGCGGCTGGGAGCAGTACTTC.

As concerns this clonotype: It may be a read error: a sequence one base away is much more abundant. V usage is TRBV2 and J usage is TRBJ2-2; 8 bases agree with TRBD2. V lost 6 bases to trimming and J lost 6 bases; unmatched junction nucleotides: 12. CDR1 is SNHLY, CDR2 FYNNEI, per germline. The CDR3 contains 16 residues. The CDR3 protein is CASSSGSGGNAGELFF. The CDR3 coding sequence is TGTGCCAGCAGCTCAGGGAGCGGGGGTAACGCCGGGGAGCTGTTTTTT.

In regard to this clonotype: Being one base from a much bigger clone, this may be a read error. The chain combines TRBV30 with TRBJ2-7; maybe TRBD1 (6 bases). The CDR3 is 13 amino acids. Trimming shortened V by 0 bases and J by 2 bases, and 8 bases separated the two germline ends. Germline loops: CDR1 GTSNPN, CDR2 SVGIG (reference sequence). CDR3 nucleotide sequence: TGTGCCTGGAGTGTAGGGGGACCCTACGAGCAGTACTTC. Translation: CAWSVGGPYEQYF.

As for this clonotype: A read error is possible here, since a much larger clone lies one base away. V usage is TRBV6-1 and J usage is TRBJ2-1; D gene uncertain. V lost 4 bases and J lost 5, with 9 bases in between. Germline-derived CDR1 and CDR2 are MNHNS and SASEGT. CDR3 length equals 13 residues. The CDR3 region is CASSAGPDNEQFF. The CDR3 nucleotides are TGTGCCAGCAGTGCCGGGCCAGACAATGAGCAGTTCTTC.

This clonotype has just a few counts. This sequence joins TRBV9 and TRBJ2-2; D not resolved. Germline loops: CDR1 SGDLS, CDR2 YYNGEE. The CDR3 is 13 amino acids. V lost 0 bases, J lost 5 bases, and 5 bases lay in between. The CDR3 DNA reads TGTGCCAGCAGCGTAGGTCCGACCGGGGAGCTGTTTTTT. Its translation is CASSVGPTGELFF.

This clonotype was seen only a few times. The CDR3: CASTFEGASPLHF. For the CDR3, the DNA is TGTGCCAGCACGTTCGAGGGGGCTTCACCCCTCCACTTT. The genes are TRBV28 and TRBJ1-6; 7 positions agree with TRBD1. Trimming cost V 7 bases and J 9 bases; bases outside gene matches: 6. There are 13 residues in the CDR3. Germline CDR1 reads MDHEN; CDR2 reads SYDVKM.

This clonotype was seen many times. The V call is TRBV5-1, the J call TRBJ2-1; TRBD2 aligns across 11 bases. The V and J ends lost 0 bases and 7 bases, in that order; junction bases with no gene match: 6. The CDR3 is made up of 16 amino acids. In germline, CDR1 is SGHRS, CDR2 YFSETQ. The CDR3 spells CASSLAVAGGPNEQFF. For the CDR3, the DNA is TGCGCCAGCAGCTTGGCCGTAGCGGGAGGGCCTAATGAGCAGTTCTTC.

This clonotype was observed at least ten times. The rearrangement uses TRBV12-5 and TRBJ2-3, with D perhaps TRBD2 (6 bases). This CDR3 is built from 14 residues. Between the trimmed V and J ends, which lost 3 bases and 4 bases, there was a span of 11 bases. Germline CDR1 LGHNT, CDR2 FRNRAP. The CDR3 sequence is CASGFGGVADTQYF. The CDR3 DNA sequence: TGTGCTAGTGGTTTTGGAGGGGTCGCAGATACGCAGTATTTT.

CDR3: CASSYSSGRGGNSPLHF. The CDR3 DNA follows: TGTGCCAGCAGTTACTCCTCGGGGAGGGGAGGGAATTCACCCCTCCACTTT. This chain uses TRBV6-6 with TRBJ1-6; the D gene is possibly TRBD1 (5 bases). V was cut by 0 bases and J by 7 bases, with 16 bases left in between. CDR1 and CDR2 (germline): MNHNY, SVGAGI (reference sequence). The CDR3 totals 17 residues.

At least ten counts were recorded for this clonotype. V usage is TRBV7-9 and J usage is TRBJ2-1, with 8 bases aligning to TRBD2. CDR3 size: 18 residues. CDR1 is SEHNR, CDR2 FQNEAQ, per germline (reference sequence). V shed 5 bases and J 2 bases; nucleotides not matched to a gene: 14. This CDR3 is CASSGLHRGGHPYNEQFF. The CDR3 coding sequence is TGTGCCAGCAGCGGCCTCCACCGGGGGGGCCACCCCTACAATGAGCAGTTCTTC.

A word on this clonotype: A much more abundant neighbour one base away suggests this may be a read error. The chain uses TRBV20-1 and TRBJ2-7, with 11 bases fitting TRBD2. The CDR3 sequence is 15 residues long. The germline V gene has CDR1 DFQATT and CDR2 SNEGSKA (reference sequence). CDR3 nucleotide sequence: TGCAGTGCCCCCCTGGGACTAGCGGTCTCCTACGAGCAGCACTTC. It codes for CSAPLGLAVSYEQHF.

This clonotype was recorded many times. This chain links TRBV7-9 with TRBJ1-5; TRBD1 agrees at 8 bases. J was trimmed by 0 bases and V by 5 bases; bases with no gene match: 6. CDR3 length: 16 amino acids. Looked up from germline, CDR1 is SEHNR and CDR2 is FQNEAQ (reference sequence). The CDR3 bases are TGTGCCAGCAGCCAATACGGACAGGGTAGCAATCAGCCCCAGCATTTT. As protein: CASSQYGQGSNQPQHF.

This clonotype appeared many times. The V gene is TRBV28, the J gene TRBJ1-2; D is unclear. V lost 6 bases and J 3 bases, leaving 8 bases between the germline ends. CDR1 and CDR2 (germline): MDHEN, SYDVKM. This CDR3 spans 12 amino acids. The CDR3 region has the DNA TGTGCCAGCAGAGCGAAGGACTATGGCTACACCTTC. It encodes CASRAKDYGYTF.

This clonotype was counted a few times. J is TRBJ1-1 and V is TRBV27, with D tentatively TRBD1 (6 bases). Trimming took off 2 bases at V and 3 bases at J, with 13 bases between the two ends. Germline CDR1 and CDR2: MNHEY and SMNVEV (reference sequence). CDR3 length: 15 amino acids. The CDR3 region is CASSLQGRGDTEAFF. CDR3 coding DNA: TGTGCCAGCAGTTTACAGGGGAGGGGGGACACTGAAGCTTTCTTT.

This clonotype was observed at least ten times. The chain has TRBV7-2 and TRBJ2-7, with TRBD2 matching over 7 bases. V lost 5 bases to trimming and J lost 4 bases; unmatched junction nucleotides: 14. This CDR3 has 16 residues. Germline CDR1 reads SGHTA; CDR2 reads FQGNSA. In DNA, the CDR3 is TGTGCCAGCAGCCCCCCGGGGAGGGGTACTAGATACGAGCAGTACTTC. Translated, it gives CASSPPGRGTRYEQYF.

With regard to this clonotype: No DNA is shown, since the ends of the CDR3 on it are uncertain; the CDR3 is the one TCRdb lists. The chain couples TRBV30 to TRBJ2-2; the table's D call of TRBD1 was not tested on the DNA. Per germline, CDR1 GTSNPN and CDR2 SVGIG (reference sequence). Including both end residues, the CDR3 is 19 amino acids long. CDR3 sequence reads: CACQSGRRRTPRTPGSCFF.

This clonotype was counted a few times. The genes are TRBV4-3 and TRBJ1-1; no reliable D call. Trimming removed 0 bases at V and 0 bases at J, with 14 bases between. CDR3 length: 17 residues. CDR1 LGHNA and CDR2 YSLEER come from the germline V gene. CDR3 sequence reads: CASSQDSAGGLNTEAFF. The CDR3 DNA reads TGCGCCAGCAGCCAAGATTCCGCAGGTGGGCTGAACACTGAAGCTTTCTTT.

This clonotype has at least ten counts. The J gene is TRBJ2-3, the V gene TRBV5-1; maybe TRBD1 (5 bases). The CDR3 runs to 15 residues. The V end lost 0 bases, the J end lost 2 bases, and 10 bases lay between the germline ends. Germline values: CDR1 SGHRS, CDR2 YFSETQ. The CDR3 DNA is TGCGCCAGCAGCTTGGAGGGGCTAACCACAGATACGCAGTATTTT. Translation: CASSLEGLTTDTQYF.